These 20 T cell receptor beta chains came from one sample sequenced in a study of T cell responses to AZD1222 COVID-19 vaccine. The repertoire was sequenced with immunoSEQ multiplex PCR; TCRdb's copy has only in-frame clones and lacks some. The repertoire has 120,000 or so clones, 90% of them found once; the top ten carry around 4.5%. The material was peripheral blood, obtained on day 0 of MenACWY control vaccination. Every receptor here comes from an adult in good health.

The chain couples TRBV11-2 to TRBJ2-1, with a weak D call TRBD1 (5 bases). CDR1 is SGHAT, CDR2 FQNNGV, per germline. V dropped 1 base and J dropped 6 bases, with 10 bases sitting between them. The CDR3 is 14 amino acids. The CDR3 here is CASSLVTGGNEQFF. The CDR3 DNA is TGTGCCAGCAGCTTAGTAACAGGCGGCAATGAGCAGTTCTTC.

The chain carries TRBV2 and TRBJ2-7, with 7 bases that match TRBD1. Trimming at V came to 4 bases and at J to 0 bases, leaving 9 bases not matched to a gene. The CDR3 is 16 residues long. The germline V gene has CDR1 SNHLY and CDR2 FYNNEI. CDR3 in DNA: TGTGCCAGCAGTGTTTTATCGGACAGGAGCTCCTACGAGCAGTACTTC. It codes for CASSVLSDRSSYEQYF.

CDR3 DNA sequence: TGTGCCACCAGTGATTTGATTTTGGAAGGCGGGGGCCGCCAAGAGACCCAGTACTTC. This gives the protein CATSDLILEGGGRQETQYF. The V call is TRBV24-1, the J call TRBJ2-5; D may be TRBD2 (7 bases). The CDR3 spans 19 residues. Trimming removed 0 bases at V and 1 base at J, with 20 bases between. CDR1 and CDR2 (germline): KGHDR, SFDVKD.

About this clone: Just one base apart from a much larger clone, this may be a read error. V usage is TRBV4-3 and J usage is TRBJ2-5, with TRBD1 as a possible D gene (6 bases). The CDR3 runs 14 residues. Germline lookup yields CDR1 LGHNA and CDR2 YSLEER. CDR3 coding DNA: TGCCCCAGCAGCCACGACAGGTCCGGAGAGACCCAGTACTTC. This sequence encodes CPSSHDRSGETQYF.

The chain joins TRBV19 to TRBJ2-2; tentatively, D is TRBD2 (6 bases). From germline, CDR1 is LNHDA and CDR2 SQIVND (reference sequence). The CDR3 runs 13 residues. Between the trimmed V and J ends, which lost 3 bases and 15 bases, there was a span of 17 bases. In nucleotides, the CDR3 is TGTGCCAGTAGTATCCCGGACTATGGGCCGTTGTTTTTT. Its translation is CASSIPDYGPLFF.

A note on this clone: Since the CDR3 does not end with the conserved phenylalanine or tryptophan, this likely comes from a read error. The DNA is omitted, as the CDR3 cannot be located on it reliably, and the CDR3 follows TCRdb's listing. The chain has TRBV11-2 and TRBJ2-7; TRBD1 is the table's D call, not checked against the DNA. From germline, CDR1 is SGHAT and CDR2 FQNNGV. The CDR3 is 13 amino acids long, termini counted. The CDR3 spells CASRAFEGQALSS.

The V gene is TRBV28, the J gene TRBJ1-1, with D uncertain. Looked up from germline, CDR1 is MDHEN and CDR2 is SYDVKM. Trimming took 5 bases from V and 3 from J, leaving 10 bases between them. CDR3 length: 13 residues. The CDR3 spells CASSLGSYTEAFF. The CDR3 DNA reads TGTGCCAGCAGTCTAGGATCGTACACTGAAGCTTTCTTT.

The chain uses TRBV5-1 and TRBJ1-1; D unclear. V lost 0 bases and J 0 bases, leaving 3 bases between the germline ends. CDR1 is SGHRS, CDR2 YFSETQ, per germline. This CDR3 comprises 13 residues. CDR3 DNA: TGCGCCAGCAGCTTGGCGTTGAACACTGAAGCTTTCTTT. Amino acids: CASSLALNTEAFF.

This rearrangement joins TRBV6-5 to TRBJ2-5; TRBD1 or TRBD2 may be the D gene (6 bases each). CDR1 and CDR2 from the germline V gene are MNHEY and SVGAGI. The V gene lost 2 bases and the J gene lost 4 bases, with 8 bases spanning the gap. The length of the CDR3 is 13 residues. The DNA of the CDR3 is TGTGCCAGCAGTTACGGGGGGCCAGAGACCCAGTACTTC. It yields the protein CASSYGGPETQYF.

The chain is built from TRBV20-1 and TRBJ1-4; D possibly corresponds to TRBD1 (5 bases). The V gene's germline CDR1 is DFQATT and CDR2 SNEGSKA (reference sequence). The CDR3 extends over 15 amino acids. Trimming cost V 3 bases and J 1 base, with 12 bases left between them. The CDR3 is CSASARQKTNEKLFF. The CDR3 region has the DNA TGCAGTGCTAGTGCCAGACAGAAAACTAATGAAAAACTGTTTTTT.

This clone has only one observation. The CDR3 sequence: CSVVSRDFRYTF. In nucleotides, the CDR3 is TGCAGCGTTGTTTCCAGAGATTTCCGCTACACCTTC. The chain carries TRBV29-1 and TRBJ1-2; D is undetermined. Trimming shortened V by 4 bases and J by 9 bases, and 15 bases separated the two germline ends. The germline gives CDR1 SQVTM, CDR2 ANQGSEA. The CDR3 is 12 residues long.

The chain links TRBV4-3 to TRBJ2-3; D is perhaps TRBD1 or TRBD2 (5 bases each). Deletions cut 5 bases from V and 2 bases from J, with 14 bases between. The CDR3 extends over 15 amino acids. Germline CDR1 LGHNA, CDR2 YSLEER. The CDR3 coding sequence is TGCGCCAGCAGCAAAACTAGGGGCCACACAGATACGCAGTATTTT. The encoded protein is CASSKTRGHTDTQYF.

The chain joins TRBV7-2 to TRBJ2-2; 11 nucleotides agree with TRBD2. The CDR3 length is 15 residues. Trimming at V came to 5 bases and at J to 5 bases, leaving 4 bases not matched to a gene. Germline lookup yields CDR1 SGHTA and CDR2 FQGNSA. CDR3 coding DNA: TGTGCCAGCAGCCTGGGACTAGCGGAAACCGGGGAGCTGTTTTTT. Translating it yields CASSLGLAETGELFF.

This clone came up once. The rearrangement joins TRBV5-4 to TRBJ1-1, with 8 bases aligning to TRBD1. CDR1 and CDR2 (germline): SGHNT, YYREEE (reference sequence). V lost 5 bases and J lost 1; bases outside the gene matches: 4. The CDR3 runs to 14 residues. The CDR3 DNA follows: TGTGCCAGCAGGCCCGGGACAGGGAACACTGAAGCTTTCTTT. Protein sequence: CASRPGTGNTEAFF.

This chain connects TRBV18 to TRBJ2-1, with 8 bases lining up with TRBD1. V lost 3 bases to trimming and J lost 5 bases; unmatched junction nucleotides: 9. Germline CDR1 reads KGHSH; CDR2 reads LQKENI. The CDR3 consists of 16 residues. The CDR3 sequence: CASSPLAGQGNNEQFF. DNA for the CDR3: TGTGCCAGCTCACCCCTAGCTGGACAGGGAAACAATGAGCAGTTCTTC.

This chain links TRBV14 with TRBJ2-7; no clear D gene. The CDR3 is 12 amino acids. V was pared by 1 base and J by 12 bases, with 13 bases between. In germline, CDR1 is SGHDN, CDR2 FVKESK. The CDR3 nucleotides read TGTGCCAGCAGCCAAGGAGTCCCCCCGCTGTACTTC. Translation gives CASSQGVPPLYF.

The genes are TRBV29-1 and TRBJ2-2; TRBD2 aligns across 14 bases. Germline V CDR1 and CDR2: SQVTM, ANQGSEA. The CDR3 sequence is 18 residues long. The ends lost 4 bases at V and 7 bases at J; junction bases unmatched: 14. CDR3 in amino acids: CSVALGGTSGRGIGELFF. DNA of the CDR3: TGCAGCGTTGCGTTAGGGGGGACTAGCGGGAGAGGGATCGGGGAGCTGTTTTTT.

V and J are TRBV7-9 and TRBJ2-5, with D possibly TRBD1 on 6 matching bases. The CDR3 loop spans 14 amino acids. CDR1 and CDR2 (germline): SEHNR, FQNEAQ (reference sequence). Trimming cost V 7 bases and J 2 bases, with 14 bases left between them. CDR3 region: CASKPPGQQETQYF. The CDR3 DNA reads TGTGCCAGCAAACCCCCGGGACAACAAGAGACCCAGTACTTC.

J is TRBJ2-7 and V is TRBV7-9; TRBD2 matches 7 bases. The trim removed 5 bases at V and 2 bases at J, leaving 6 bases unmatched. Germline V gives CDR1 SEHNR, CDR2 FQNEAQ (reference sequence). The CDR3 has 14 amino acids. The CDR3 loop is CASSTRGLPYEQYF. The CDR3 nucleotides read TGTGCCAGCAGCACCCGGGGACTACCCTACGAGCAGTACTTC.

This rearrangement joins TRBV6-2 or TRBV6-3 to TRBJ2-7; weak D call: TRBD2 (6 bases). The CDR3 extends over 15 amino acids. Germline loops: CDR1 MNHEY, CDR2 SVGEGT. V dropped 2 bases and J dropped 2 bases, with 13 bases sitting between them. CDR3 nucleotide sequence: TGTGCCAGCAGTTACGGAGGGGTAGCGACCTACGAGCAGTACGTC. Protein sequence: CASSYGGVATYEQYV.